These 5 T cell receptor beta chains share one sample of origin, sequenced in a study of OX40 agonist ivuxolimab in advanced cancers. The table came from immunoSEQ multiplex PCR; TCRdb's copy has only in-frame clones and leaves some out. The sample shows about 58,000 clones, approximately 87% of them seen only once. The material was CD4+ or CD8+ T cells sorted from blood, obtained in a trial of the OX40 agonist ivuxolimab. These receptors originate from an adult with an advanced solid tumor such as melanoma, head and neck, liver or kidney cancer.

The V call is TRBV6-1, the J call TRBJ1-4; no reliable D call. Germline CDR1 MNHNS, CDR2 SASEGT. The CDR3 loop spans 13 amino acids. V lost 6 bases to trimming and J lost 4 bases, with 9 bases between them. The CDR3 region is CASSDHYNEKLFF. In nucleotides, the CDR3 is TGTGCCAGCAGCGACCATTATAATGAAAAACTGTTTTTT.

The gene calls are TRBV7-2 and TRBJ2-3, with 11 bases identical to TRBD2. Unmatched junction bases numbered 4, after V lost 7 bases and J lost 1 base. Germline V lookup: CDR1 SGHTA, CDR2 FQGNSA. The CDR3 length is 15 residues. CDR3 bases: TGTGCCAGCACCCTTAGCGGGGGGGGCACAGATACGCAGTATTTT. Its protein product is CASTLSGGGTDTQYF.

The CDR3 protein is CASSPSLAVNTGELFF. Written as DNA, the CDR3 is TGTGCCAGCAGCCCGTCACTAGCTGTGAACACCGGGGAGCTGTTTTTT. The chain employs TRBV5-6 and TRBJ2-2, with D tentatively TRBD2 (6 bases). Germline assignment: CDR1 SGHDT and CDR2 YYEEEE. The V end lost 4 bases, the J end lost 1 base, and 14 bases lay between the germline ends. The CDR3 covers 16 residues.

This rearrangement joins TRBV30 to TRBJ1-6, with D perhaps TRBD1 (5 bases). CDR3 length: 12 amino acids. In germline, CDR1 is GTSNPN, CDR2 SVGIG (reference sequence). The germline V and J ends were trimmed by 5 bases and 10 bases, with 12 bases remaining between them. This CDR3 reads CAWQWTLSPLHF. The CDR3 region has the DNA TGTGCCTGGCAGTGGACATTATCACCCCTCCACTTT.

The J gene is TRBJ1-5, the V gene TRBV30; 7 nucleotides match TRBD1. Looked up from germline, CDR1 is GTSNPN and CDR2 is SVGIG (reference sequence). CDR3 length equals 13 residues. The V gene end was trimmed by 5 bases and the J gene end by 0 bases; junction bases not matched to a gene: 1. The CDR3 sequence is CAWDRASNQPQHF. CDR3 nucleotides: TGTGCCTGGGACAGGGCTAGCAATCAGCCCCAGCATTTT.